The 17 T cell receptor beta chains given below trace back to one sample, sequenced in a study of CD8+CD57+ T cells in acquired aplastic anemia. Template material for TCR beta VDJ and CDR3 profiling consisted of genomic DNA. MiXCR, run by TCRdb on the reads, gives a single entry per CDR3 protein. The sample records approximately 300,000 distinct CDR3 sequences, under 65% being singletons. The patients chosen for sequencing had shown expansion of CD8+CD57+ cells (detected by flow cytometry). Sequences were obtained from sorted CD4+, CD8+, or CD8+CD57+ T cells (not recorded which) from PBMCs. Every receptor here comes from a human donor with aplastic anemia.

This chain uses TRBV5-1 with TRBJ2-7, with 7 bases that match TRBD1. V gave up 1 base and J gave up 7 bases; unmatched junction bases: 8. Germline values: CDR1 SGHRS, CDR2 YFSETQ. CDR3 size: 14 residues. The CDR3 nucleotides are TGCGCCAGCAGCTTGCAGACAGGGCCGGGAGAGCAGTACTTC. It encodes CASSLQTGPGEQYF.

CDR3 region: CASSSGRGTEAFF. Written as DNA, the CDR3 is TGTGCCAGCAGTTCCGGACGGGGCACTGAAGCTTTCTTT. This chain links TRBV7-2 with TRBJ1-1; no reliable D call. This CDR3 region has 13 residues. The V gene lost 6 bases and the J gene lost 4 bases, with 12 bases spanning the gap. CDR1 is SGHTA, CDR2 FQGNSA, per germline.

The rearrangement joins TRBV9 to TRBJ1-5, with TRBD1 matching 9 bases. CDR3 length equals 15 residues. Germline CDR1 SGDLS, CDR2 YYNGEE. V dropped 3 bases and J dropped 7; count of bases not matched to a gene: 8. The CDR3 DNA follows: TGTGCCAGCAGCGGAGGACAGGGGAAGGGACAGCCCCAGCATTTT. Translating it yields CASSGGQGKGQPQHF.

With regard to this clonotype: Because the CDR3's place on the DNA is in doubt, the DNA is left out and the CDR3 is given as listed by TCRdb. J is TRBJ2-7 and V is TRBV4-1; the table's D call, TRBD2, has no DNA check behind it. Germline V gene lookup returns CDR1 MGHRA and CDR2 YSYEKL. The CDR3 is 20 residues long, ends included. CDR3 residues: CASSPRSTRGGDEQFFGQYF.

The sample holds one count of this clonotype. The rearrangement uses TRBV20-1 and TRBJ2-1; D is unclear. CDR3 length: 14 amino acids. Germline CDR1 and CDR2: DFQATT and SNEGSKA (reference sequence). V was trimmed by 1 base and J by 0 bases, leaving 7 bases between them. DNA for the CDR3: TGCAGTGCTAGAGTAGGTAGCTCCTACAATGAGCAGTTCTTC. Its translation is CSARVGSSYNEQFF.

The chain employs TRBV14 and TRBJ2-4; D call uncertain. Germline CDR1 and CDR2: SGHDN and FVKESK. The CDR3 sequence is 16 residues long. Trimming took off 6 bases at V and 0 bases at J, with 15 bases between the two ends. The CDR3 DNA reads TGTGCCAGCAGGCCAGATACATGGCTAGCCAAAAACATTCAGTACTTC. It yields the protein CASRPDTWLAKNIQYF.

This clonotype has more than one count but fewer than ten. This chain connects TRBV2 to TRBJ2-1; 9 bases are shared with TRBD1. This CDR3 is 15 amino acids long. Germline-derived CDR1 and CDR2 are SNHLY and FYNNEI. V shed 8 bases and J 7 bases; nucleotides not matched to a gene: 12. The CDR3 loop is CASCYGGQGTNEQFF. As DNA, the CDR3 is TGTGCCAGCTGCTACGGGGGACAGGGAACGAATGAGCAGTTCTTC.

As DNA, the CDR3 is TGTGCCAGCAGCGTAGGCCTCTGGGCAGAGACCCAGTACTTC. It is translated as CASSVGLWAETQYF. The chain uses TRBV7-3 and TRBJ2-5; D is uncertain. The CDR3 is made up of 14 amino acids. V dropped 5 bases and J dropped 4 bases, with 14 bases sitting between them. Germline lookup yields CDR1 SGHTA and CDR2 FQGTGA.

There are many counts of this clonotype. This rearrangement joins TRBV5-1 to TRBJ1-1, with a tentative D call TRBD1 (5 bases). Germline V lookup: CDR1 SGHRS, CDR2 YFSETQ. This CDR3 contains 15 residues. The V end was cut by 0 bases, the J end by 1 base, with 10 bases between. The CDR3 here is CASSLDPGTNTEAFF. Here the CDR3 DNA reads TGCGCCAGCAGCTTGGACCCCGGGACGAACACTGAAGCTTTCTTT.

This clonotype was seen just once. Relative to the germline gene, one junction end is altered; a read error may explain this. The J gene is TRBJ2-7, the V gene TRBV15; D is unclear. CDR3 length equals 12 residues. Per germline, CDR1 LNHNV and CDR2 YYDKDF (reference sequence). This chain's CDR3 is CAASTGYYEQYF. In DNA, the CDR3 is TGTGCCGCCAGCACTGGCTACTACGAGCAGTACTTC.

The CDR3 is CASSLLGRDTDTQYF. The CDR3 nucleotides read TGTGCCAGCAGCTTGTTGGGGCGGGACACAGATACGCAGTATTTT. The rearrangement joins TRBV5-5 to TRBJ2-3, with D possibly being TRBD2 (6 bases). Germline-derived CDR1 and CDR2 are SGHKS and YYEKEE (reference sequence). V lost 1 base, J lost 2 bases, and 11 bases lay in between. The CDR3 covers 15 residues. Looking up the rest from reference TRBV5-5 and TRBJ2-3 gives the full variable domain: DAGVTQSPTHLIKTRGQQVTLRCSPISGHKSVSWYQQVLGQGPQFIFQYYEKEERGRGNFPDRFSARQFPNYSSELNVNALLLGDSALYLCASSLLGRDTDTQYFGPGTRLTVL.

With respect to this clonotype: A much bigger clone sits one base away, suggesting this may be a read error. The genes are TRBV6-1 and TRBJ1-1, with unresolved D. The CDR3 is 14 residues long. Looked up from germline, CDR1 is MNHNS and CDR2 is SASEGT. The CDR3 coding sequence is TGTGCCAGCTTTGCTTTTTCTTGGAACACTGGAGCTTTCTTT. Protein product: CASFAFSWNTGAFF.

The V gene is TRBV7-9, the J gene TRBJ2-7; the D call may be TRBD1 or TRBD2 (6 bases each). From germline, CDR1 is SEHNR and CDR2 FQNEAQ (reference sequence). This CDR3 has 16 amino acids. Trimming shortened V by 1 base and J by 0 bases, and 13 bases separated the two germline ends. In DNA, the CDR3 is TGTGCCAGCAGCTTAGGGGGGGCAGGGAACTCCTACGAGCAGTACTTC. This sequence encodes CASSLGGAGNSYEQYF.

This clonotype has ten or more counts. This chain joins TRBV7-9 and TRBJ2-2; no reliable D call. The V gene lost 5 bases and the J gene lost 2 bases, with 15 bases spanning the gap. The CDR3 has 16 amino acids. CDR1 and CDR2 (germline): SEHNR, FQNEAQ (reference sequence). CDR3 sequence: CASSPFGLLNTGELFF. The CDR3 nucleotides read TGTGCCAGCAGCCCGTTTGGGCTTCTAAACACCGGGGAGCTGTTTTTT. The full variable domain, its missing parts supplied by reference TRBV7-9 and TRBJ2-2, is DTGVSQNPRHKITKRGQNVTFRCDPISEHNRLYWYRQTLGQGPEFLTYFQNEAQLEKSRLLSDRFSAERPKGSFSTLEIQRTEQGDSAMYLCASSPFGLLNTGELFFGEGSRLTVL.

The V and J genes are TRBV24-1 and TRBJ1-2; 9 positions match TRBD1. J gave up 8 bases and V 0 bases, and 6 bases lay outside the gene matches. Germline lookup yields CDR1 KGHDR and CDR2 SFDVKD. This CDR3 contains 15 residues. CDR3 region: CATSDLRRTGEGYTF. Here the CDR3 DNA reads TGTGCCACCAGTGATTTGAGACGGACAGGGGAGGGCTACACCTTC.

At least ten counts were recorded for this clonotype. The CDR3 DNA is TGTGCCTGGAGTCCCGGACAGAATTCACCCCTCCACTTT. Protein sequence: CAWSPGQNSPLHF. This chain links TRBV30 with TRBJ1-6; maybe TRBD1 (6 bases). The CDR3 extends over 13 amino acids. CDR1 is GTSNPN, CDR2 SVGIG, per germline (reference sequence). The V and J ends lost 2 bases and 7 bases respectively, with 9 bases between them. The entire variable domain, with the rest obtained from reference TRBV30 and TRBJ1-6, is as follows: SQTIHQWPATLVQPVGSPLSLECTVEGTSNPNLYWYRQAAGRGLQLLFYSVGIGQISSEVPQNLSASRPQDRQFILSSKKLLLSDSGFYLCAWSPGQNSPLHFGNGTRLTVT.

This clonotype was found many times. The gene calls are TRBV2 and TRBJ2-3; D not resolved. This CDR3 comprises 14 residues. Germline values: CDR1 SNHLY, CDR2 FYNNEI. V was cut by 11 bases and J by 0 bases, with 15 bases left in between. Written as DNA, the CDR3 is TGTGCCTCCTCTCCCCTACTTAGCACAGATACGCAGTATTTT. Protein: CASSPLLSTDTQYF.